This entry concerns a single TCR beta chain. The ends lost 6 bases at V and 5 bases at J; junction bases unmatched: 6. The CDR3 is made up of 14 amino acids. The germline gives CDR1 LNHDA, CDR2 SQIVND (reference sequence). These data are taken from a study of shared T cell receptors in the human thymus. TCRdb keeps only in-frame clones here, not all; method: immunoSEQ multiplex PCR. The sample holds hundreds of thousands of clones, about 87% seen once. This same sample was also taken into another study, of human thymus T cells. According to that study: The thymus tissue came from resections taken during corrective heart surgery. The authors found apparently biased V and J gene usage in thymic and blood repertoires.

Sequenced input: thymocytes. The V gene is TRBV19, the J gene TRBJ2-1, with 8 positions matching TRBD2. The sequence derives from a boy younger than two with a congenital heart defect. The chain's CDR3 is CASRRAGADNEQFF. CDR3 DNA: TGTGCCAGTAGACGAGCGGGAGCTGACAATGAGCAGTTCTTC.